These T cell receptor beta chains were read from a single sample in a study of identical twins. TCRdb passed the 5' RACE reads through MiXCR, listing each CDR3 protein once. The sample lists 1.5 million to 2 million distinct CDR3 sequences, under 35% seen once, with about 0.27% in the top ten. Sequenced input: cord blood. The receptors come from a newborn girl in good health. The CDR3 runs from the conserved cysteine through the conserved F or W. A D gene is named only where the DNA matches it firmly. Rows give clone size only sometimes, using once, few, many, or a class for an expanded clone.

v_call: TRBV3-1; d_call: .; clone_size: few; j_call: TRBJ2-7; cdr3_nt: TGTGCCGTTTCTTCCACAGGGTTGTCCTACGAGCAGTACTTC; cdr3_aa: CAVSSTGLSYEQYF
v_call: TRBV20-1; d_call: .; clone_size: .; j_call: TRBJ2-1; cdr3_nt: TGCAGTGCTAGAGATCGGGCCCAAGAGACCCAGTTCTTC; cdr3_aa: CSARDRAQETQFF
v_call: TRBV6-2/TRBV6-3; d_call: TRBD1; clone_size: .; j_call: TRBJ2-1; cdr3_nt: TGTGCCAGCAGTTACGGCCTACAGGGGAACAGGGCCAATGAGCAGTTCTTC; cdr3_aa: CASSYGLQGNRANEQFF
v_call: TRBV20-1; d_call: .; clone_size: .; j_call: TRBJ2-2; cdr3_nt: TGCAGTGCCCGAGACTTCCCGCGGGGCACCGGGGAGCTGTTTTTT; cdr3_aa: CSARDFPRGTGELFF
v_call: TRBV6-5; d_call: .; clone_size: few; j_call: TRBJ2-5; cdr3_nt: TGTGCCAGCAGTTATCAGGCGGTCCAAGAGACCCAGTACTTC; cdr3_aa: CASSYQAVQETQYF
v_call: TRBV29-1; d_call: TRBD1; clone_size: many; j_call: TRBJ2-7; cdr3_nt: TGCAGCGTCGGGACAGGGAGCTCCTACGAGCAGTACTTC; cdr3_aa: CSVGTGSSYEQYF
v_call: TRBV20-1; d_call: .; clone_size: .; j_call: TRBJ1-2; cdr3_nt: TGCAGTGCCACTACGGAGGGGTTTAACTATGGCTACACCTTC; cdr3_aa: CSATTEGFNYGYTF
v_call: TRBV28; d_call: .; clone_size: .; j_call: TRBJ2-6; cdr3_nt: TGTGCCAGCAGTTTATTTTCTAAAGGGGGCTCTGGGGCCAACGTCCTGACTTTC; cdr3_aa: CASSLFSKGGSGANVLTF
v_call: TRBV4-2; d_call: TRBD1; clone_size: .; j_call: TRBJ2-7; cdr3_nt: TGTGCCAGCAGCCCCCACAGGGGGGACTACGAGCAGTACTTC; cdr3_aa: CASSPHRGDYEQYF
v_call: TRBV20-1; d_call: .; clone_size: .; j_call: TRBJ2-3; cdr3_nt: TGCAGTGCTAGAGATGGCGGTGGCGTTTTCACAGATACGCAGTATTTT; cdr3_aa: CSARDGGGVFTDTQYF
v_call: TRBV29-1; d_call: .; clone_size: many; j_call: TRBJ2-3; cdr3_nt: TGCAGCGTTGATGGGGGCACAGATACGCAGTATTTT; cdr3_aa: CSVDGGTDTQYF
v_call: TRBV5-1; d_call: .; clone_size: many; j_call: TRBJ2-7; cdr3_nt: TGCGCCAGCAGCTTGATGGGGACGCGACAAAAGCAGTACTTC; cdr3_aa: CASSLMGTRQKQYF
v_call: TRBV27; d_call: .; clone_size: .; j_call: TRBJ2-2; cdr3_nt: TGTGCCAGCAGTTTCCTACGCCTCCTTAACACCGGGGAGCTGTTTTTT; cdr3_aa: CASSFLRLLNTGELFF
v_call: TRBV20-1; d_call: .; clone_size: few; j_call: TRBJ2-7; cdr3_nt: TGCAGTGCTCGGGACCCTAAGACCTACGAGCAGTACTTC; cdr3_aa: CSARDPKTYEQYF
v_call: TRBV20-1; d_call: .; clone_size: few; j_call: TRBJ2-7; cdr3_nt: TGCAGTGCCCCATCCCGCGAGCAGTACTTC; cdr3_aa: CSAPSREQYF
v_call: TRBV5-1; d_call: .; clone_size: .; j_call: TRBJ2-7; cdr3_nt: TGCGCCAGCACTCAGGGGACCTCCTACAATGAGCAGTACTTC; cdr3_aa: CASTQGTSYNEQYF
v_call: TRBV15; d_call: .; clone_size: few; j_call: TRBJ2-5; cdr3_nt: TGTGCCACCAGCAGAGTGTTTGGGCGGAGTCAAGAGACCCAGTACTTC; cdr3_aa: CATSRVFGRSQETQYF
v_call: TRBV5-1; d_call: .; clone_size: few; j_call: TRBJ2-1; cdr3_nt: TGCGCCAGCAGCTTAATGCTTGGGCGTGAGCAGTTCTTC; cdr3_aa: CASSLMLGREQFF
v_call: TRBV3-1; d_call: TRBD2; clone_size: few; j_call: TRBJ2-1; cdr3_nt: TGTGCCAGCAGAGGCGGGGGGTCGAGCTCCTACAATGAGCAGTTCTTC; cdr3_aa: CASRGGGSSSYNEQFF
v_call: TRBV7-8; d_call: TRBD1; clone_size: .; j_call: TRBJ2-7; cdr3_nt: TGTGCCAGCAGCTTACACCGGACAGGGGCTTCCTACGAGCAGTACTTC; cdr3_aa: CASSLHRTGASYEQYF
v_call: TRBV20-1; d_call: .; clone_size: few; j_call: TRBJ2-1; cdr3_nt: TGCAGTGCTAGAGATGGGACTGGATCAGATGAGCAGTTCTTC; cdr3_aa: CSARDGTGSDEQFF
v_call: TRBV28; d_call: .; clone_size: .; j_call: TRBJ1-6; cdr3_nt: TGTGCCAGCAGTCCCGGGAGGCAGGGGCTTTATAATTCACCCCTCCACTTT; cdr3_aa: CASSPGRQGLYNSPLHF
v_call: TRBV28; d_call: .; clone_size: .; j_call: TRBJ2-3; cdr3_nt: TGTGCCAGCAGTCTGCCCCATGGGGATACGCAGTATTTT; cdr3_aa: CASSLPHGDTQYF
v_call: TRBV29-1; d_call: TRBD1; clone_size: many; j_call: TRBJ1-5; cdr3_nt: TGCAGCGTCGGGACAGGGTCAAGCAATCAGCCCCAGCATTTT; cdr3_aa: CSVGTGSSNQPQHF
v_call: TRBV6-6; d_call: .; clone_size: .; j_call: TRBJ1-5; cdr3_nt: TGTGCCAGCAGTTTCCGCGAGGGGGTCTCCAATCAGCCCCAGCATTTT; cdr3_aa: CASSFREGVSNQPQHF
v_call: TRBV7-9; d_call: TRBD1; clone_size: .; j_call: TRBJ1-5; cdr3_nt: TGTGCCAGCAGCTTGGGGACAGGGGCGCCGCATCAGCCCCAGCATTTT; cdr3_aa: CASSLGTGAPHQPQHF
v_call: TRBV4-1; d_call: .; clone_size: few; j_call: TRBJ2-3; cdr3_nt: TGCGCCAGCAAGAAATCCCATCAACCTGAGGGCACAGATACGCAGTATTTT; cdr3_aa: CASKKSHQPEGTDTQYF
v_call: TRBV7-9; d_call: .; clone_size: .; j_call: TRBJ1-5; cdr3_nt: TGTGCCAGCAGCTCTAACGGACGGGTTAGCAATCAGCCCCAGCATTTT; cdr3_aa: CASSSNGRVSNQPQHF
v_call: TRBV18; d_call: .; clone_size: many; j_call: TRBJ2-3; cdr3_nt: TGTGCCAGCTCACCGGGTCGCGCAGATACGCAGTATTTT; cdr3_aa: CASSPGRADTQYF
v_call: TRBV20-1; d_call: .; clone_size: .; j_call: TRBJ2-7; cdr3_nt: TGCAGTGCTAGATCGGCGGGTCTATTATACAATGAGCAGTACTTC; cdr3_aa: CSARSAGLLYNEQYF
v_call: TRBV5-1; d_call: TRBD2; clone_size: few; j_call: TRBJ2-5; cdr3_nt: TGCGCCAGCAGCTCGGGACTAGCGGGGGCCCTGTGGGAGACCCAGTACTTC; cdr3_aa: CASSSGLAGALWETQYF
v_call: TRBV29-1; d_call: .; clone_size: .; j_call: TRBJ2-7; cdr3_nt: TGCAGCGTTGGAGACAGTCATAACGAGCAGTACTTC; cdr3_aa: CSVGDSHNEQYF